Here is one TCR beta chain with its context. Its antigen is not identified. This entry is derived from a study of T cell responses to AZD1222 COVID-19 vaccine. Sequenced by immunoSEQ multiplex PCR; TCRdb stores in-frame clones only, minus some. In the table there are some 130,000 clones, roughly 90% of which are singletons. CDR3 size: 18 residues. CDR1 is MGHRA and CDR2 is YSYEKL in the germline V gene. The V segment lost 0 bases and the J segment 5 bases; nucleotides outside the gene matches: 12. Study outcomes and limitations: The study found vaccine-associated CD4 TCRs spanning spike, dominant at 160-218 and 743-854.

The rearrangement uses TRBV4-1 and TRBJ2-3; 9 nucleotides align to TRBD2. This TCR was recovered from an adult in good health. Sample: peripheral blood, taken on day 0 of AZD1222 vaccination. The CDR3, as DNA: TGCGCCAGCAGCCAAGATTGGGCTAGCGGGGCATTAGGAGATACGCAGTATTTT. Encoded protein: CASSQDWASGALGDTQYF.